Following are 15 T cell receptor beta chains from one sample sequenced in a study of spatial heterogeneity in lung cancer. TCRdb redid the calling of the 5' RACE reads with MiXCR, one entry per CDR3 protein. The table lists around 20,000 distinct CDR3 sequences, less than 8% of them singletons. These receptors' targets are unknown. Study results and caveats: Expanded intratumoral alpha and beta TCR counts tracked tumor mutation counts.

Sample time point: sample taken at primary tumor resection. Material: lung tumor tissue, obtained at surgery. All receptors derive from a male donor with early-stage non-small cell lung cancer.

This clonotype was seen repeatedly, ten times or more. The chain carries TRBV6-7 and TRBJ1-5; D may be TRBD1 (5 bases). TRBV6-7 is placed among ORFs of uncertain function. Trimming cost V 4 bases and J 7 bases, with 17 bases left between them. The CDR3 extends over 15 amino acids. The CDR3, as DNA: TGTGCCAGCAGTTCAATGGGGGAAACAGAACAGCCCCAGCATTTT. Translating gives CASSSMGETEQPQHF.

A remark on this clonotype: The junction differs from germline at one of its ends, possibly a read error. The chain employs TRBV28 and TRBJ1-5; tentative D call: TRBD1 (5 bases). The germline V gene has CDR1 MDHEN and CDR2 SYDVKM. This CDR3 comprises 15 residues. The CDR3 reads CASNGDPRRTSPQNF. In nucleotides, the CDR3 is TGTGCCAGCAATGGAGACCCGCGGAGGACATCGCCCCAGAATTTT. Complete variable domain (other parts from reference TRBV28 and TRBJ1-5): DVKVTQSSRYLVKRTGEKVFLECVQDMDHENMFWYRQDPGLGLRLIYFSYDVKMKEKGDIPEGYSVSREKKERFSLILESASTNQTSMYLCASNGDPRRTSPQNFGDGTRLSIL.

V usage is TRBV20-1 and J usage is TRBJ2-3, with 12 nucleotides matching TRBD2. Germline V gene lookup returns CDR1 DFQATT and CDR2 SNEGSKA (reference sequence). This CDR3 is built from 17 residues. V trimming: 0 bases; J trimming: 3 bases; junction bases outside the gene matches: 7. As DNA, the CDR3 is TGCAGTGCTAGAGATGTAAGACTAGCGGGGGTAACAGATACGCAGTATTTT. Translated: CSARDVRLAGVTDTQYF.

This clonotype was observed many times. The rearrangement joins TRBV6-5 to TRBJ1-4; no clear D gene. This CDR3 has 15 residues. Trimming left V 5 bases short and J 0 bases short, with 10 bases between. The germline V gene has CDR1 MNHEY and CDR2 SVGAGI. Here the CDR3 reads CASSPEVATNEKLFF. The CDR3 DNA is TGTGCCAGCAGTCCAGAGGTTGCAACTAATGAAAAACTGTTTTTT.

This clonotype was seen many times. The chain joins TRBV7-8 to TRBJ2-5; a weak D match, TRBD2 (6 bases). The V and J ends lost 5 bases and 3 bases respectively, with 16 bases between them. Germline V gene lookup returns CDR1 SGHVS and CDR2 FQNEAQ. This CDR3 comprises 15 residues. The CDR3 DNA is TGTGCCAGCAGCCCTGGGACTTCCTTTGAAGAGACCCAGTACTTC. Its translation is CASSPGTSFEETQYF.

There are many counts of this clonotype. The rearrangement joins TRBV19 to TRBJ1-6; TRBD1 might be the D (6 bases). V was shortened by 7 bases and J by 13 bases, with 17 bases between the two germline ends. The CDR3 is made up of 13 amino acids. Germline CDR1 and CDR2: LNHDA and SQIVND (reference sequence). The DNA of the CDR3 is TGTGCCAGTAAAAGAGGGGGAAAAGCGCCCCTCCACTTT. As protein: CASKRGGKAPLHF.

This clonotype was counted at least ten times. This chain joins TRBV7-6 and TRBJ2-2; TRBD1 agrees at 7 bases. The CDR3 has 16 residues. In germline, CDR1 is SGHVS, CDR2 FNYEAQ. J gave up 5 bases and V 1 base, and 7 bases lay outside the gene matches. The CDR3 reads CASSLGGTVSTGELFF. CDR3 coding DNA: TGTGCCAGCAGCTTAGGTGGGACAGTTTCGACCGGGGAGCTGTTTTTT.

The rearrangement links TRBV3-1 to TRBJ2-7, with D perhaps TRBD2 (6 bases). CDR1 LGHDT and CDR2 YNNKEL come from the germline V gene (reference sequence). The CDR3 covers 16 residues. The V end was cut by 1 base, the J end by 0 bases, with 13 bases between. The CDR3 DNA sequence: TGTGCCAGCAGCCAAGGGTCGGGACTGAGCTCCTACGAGCAGTACTTC. This translates into CASSQGSGLSSYEQYF.

This clonotype appeared many times. The chain couples TRBV6-2 or TRBV6-3 to TRBJ1-5; D unresolved. The germline V and J ends were trimmed by 6 bases and 6 bases, with 12 bases remaining between them. The CDR3 contains 13 residues. Looked up from germline, CDR1 is MNHEY and CDR2 is SVGEGT. The CDR3: CASRRLTSQPQHF. The CDR3 region has the DNA TGTGCCAGCAGACGCCTGACTAGTCAGCCCCAGCATTTT.

This clonotype occurred many times. The chain is built from TRBV7-2 and TRBJ1-5, with 9 positions matching TRBD1. V lost 4 bases, J lost 4 bases, and 14 bases stayed unmatched. The CDR3 is 18 amino acids. CDR1 and CDR2 from the germline V gene are SGHTA and FQGNSA. In DNA, the CDR3 is TGTGCCAGCAGCTGGACAGGGGCCATAGCCAGTCTTAATCAGCCCCAGCATTTT. Protein: CASSWTGAIASLNQPQHF. Filled out from reference TRBV7-2 and TRBJ1-5, the complete variable domain reads GAGVSQSPSNKVTEKGKDVELRCDPISGHTALYWYRQSLGQGLEFLIYFQGNSAPDKSGLPSDRFSAERTGGSVSTLTIQRTQQEDSAVYLCASSWTGAIASLNQPQHFGDGTRLSIL.

This clonotype was seen only a few times. V is TRBV7-2 and J is TRBJ2-7; D might be TRBD2 (7 bases). V lost 1 base, J lost 7 bases, and 14 bases lay in between. Germline V gene data show CDR1 as SGHTA and CDR2 as FQGNSA. CDR3 length equals 14 residues. CDR3 loop: CASSLGGGALEQYF. The CDR3 DNA reads as TGTGCCAGCAGCTTAGGGGGGGGGGCCTTGGAGCAGTACTTC.

This clonotype was picked up a small number of times. The J gene is TRBJ1-1, the V gene TRBV6-6, with unresolved D. V was clipped by 9 bases and J by 1 base, with 15 bases between them. In germline, CDR1 is MNHNY, CDR2 SVGAGI (reference sequence). This CDR3 region has 14 residues. CDR3 residues: CASTLSQKNTEAFF. The CDR3 DNA reads TGTGCCAGTACCCTGTCTCAGAAGAACACTGAAGCTTTCTTT.

This clonotype showed up just a few times. V usage is TRBV3-1 and J usage is TRBJ2-7; a possible D gene is TRBD2 (7 bases). This CDR3 is built from 17 residues. Trimming cost V 1 base and J 2 bases, with 18 bases left between them. Germline CDR1 is LGHDT and CDR2 is YNNKEL (reference sequence). CDR3 sequence reads: CASSQGSGGTYTYEQYF. As DNA, the CDR3 is TGTGCCAGCAGCCAAGGGTCCGGGGGGACATATACCTACGAGCAGTACTTC.

This clonotype has only a few counts. Here the CDR3 reads CASSYASGGADTQYF. The CDR3 nucleotides read TGTGCCAGCAGTTATGCCAGCGGGGGGGCAGATACGCAGTATTTT. The genes are TRBV2 and TRBJ2-3, with 10 bases matching TRBD2. Looked up from germline, CDR1 is SNHLY and CDR2 is FYNNEI. CDR3 length: 15 residues. Trimming removed 5 bases from V and 4 bases from J; junction bases left unmatched: 6.

This clonotype came up a few times. J is TRBJ2-7 and V is TRBV29-1; D unresolved. Germline CDR1 is SQVTM and CDR2 is ANQGSEA. The length of the CDR3 is 12 residues. V lost 6 bases to trimming and J lost 3 bases, with 12 bases between them. The CDR3 coding sequence is TGCAGCGTACGTACACGGTACTACGAGCAGTACTTC. Protein product: CSVRTRYYEQYF.